The T cell receptor (beta chain) described here comes from a study of T cells after yellow fever vaccination. TCR cDNA was made by 5'RACE template switching, adding a universal primer site and UMIs. TCRdb itself ran the 5' RACE reads through MiXCR, one entry per CDR3 protein. This repertoire shows about 69,000 distinct CDR3 sequences, approximately 6.2% found once; its top ten account for under 2.5%. About this clonotype itself: Its antigen is unknown.

Deletions cut 3 bases from V and 10 bases from J, with 13 bases between. CDR1 ENHRY and CDR2 SYGVKD come from the germline V gene. This CDR3 region has 14 residues. Study observations and caveats: Clonotype sharing between CD4 and CD8 compartments was small.

The sequence derives from a man between 18 and 35 years old who received the YFV17D yellow fever vaccine. This rearrangement joins TRBV10-3 to TRBJ1-6; no reliable D call. The material sequenced was CD4+ T cells sorted from PBMCs, taken roughly 15 days after the first yellow fever vaccination. The CDR3 region has the DNA TGTGCCATCAGTGAACCTGGCATTATCTCACCCCTCCACTTT. It translates to CAISEPGIISPLHF.